This T cell receptor (beta chain) was sequenced in a study of cytomegalovirus exposure and HLA in healthy donors. Amplification used 60 Vbeta primers and 13 Jbeta primers. TCRdb's table, derived via immunoSEQ multiplex PCR, lists solely in-frame clones and lacks some. The table has under 250,000 clones, about 78% seen once; the top ten hold about 3.8%. V lost 7 bases, J lost 9 bases, and 8 bases stayed unmatched. The CDR3 consists of 13 residues. From germline, CDR1 is MGHDK and CDR2 SYGVNS. Source material: PBMCs. The receptor was derived from a male donor in good health and CMV-seronegative. This chain links TRBV25-1 with TRBJ2-4; 8 bases map to TRBD2. DNA of the CDR3: TGTGCCAGCATCCGGGGGGGGGTGACCATTCAGTACTTC. Protein product: CASIRGGVTIQYF. Combining the CDR3 with reference TRBV25-1 and TRBJ2-4 gives the whole variable domain EADIYQTPRYLVIGTGKKITLECSQTMGHDKMYWYQQDPGMELHLIHYSYGVNSTEKGDLSSESTVSRIRTEHFPLTLESARPSHTSQYLCASIRGGVTIQYFGAGTRLSVL.